Listed here is a single T cell receptor beta chain. Its specificity is not known. This sample is drawn from a study of shared clonotypes between healthy human individuals. Study-level results: Approximately 5.3% was the fraction of naive CD4 clonotypes found shared across a handful of donors. The diversity represented, both genetic and in exposure history, was limited by few donors.

Naive CD8 cells, CD45RO-negative and positively selected for CCR7, excluded terminally differentiated effector memory CD45RA+ cells. The assay used deep level. Original data processing: Junction-only immunoSEQ sequences carried no quality scores, so filtering differed. The assay was immunoSEQ multiplex PCR, and TCRdb's table has in-frame clones only and misses some. The D gene and trimming were derived from the DNA, and the V and J assignments and clone size from that table. The table records over 800,000 clones, about 91% of them present only once. The sample taken for sequencing was naive CD8+ T cells sorted from blood. The receptor comes from a man aged 30-40 years in good health.

The CDR3 is CASSSGQDPGKTQYF. The DNA of the CDR3 is TGTGCCAGCAGCTCCGGACAGGACCCTGGGAAGACCCAGTACTTC. The V and J genes are TRBV5-4 and TRBJ2-5, with TRBD1 matching over 7 bases. The CDR3 sequence is 15 residues long. CDR1 SGHNT and CDR2 YYREEE come from the germline V gene (reference sequence). After removal of 3 bases from V and 6 bases from J, the junction contained 11 bases not matched to a gene.